A selection of T cell receptor beta chains follows, all from one sample in a study of graft-versus-host responses after intestinal transplantation. Only in-frame clones appear in the TCRdb table, and some are missing; sequencing was by immunoSEQ multiplex PCR. This table has some 13,000 clones, around 82% appearing once. The starting material was PBMCs, obtained about 130 days after transplant. The source of these receptors is a human patient who received an intestinal transplant, so some T cells may come from the graft donor. The CDR3 runs from the conserved cysteine through the conserved F or W. The D gene is left open where the match is weak. Only some rows state a clone size, as once, few, many or a class for expanded clones.

>.|TRBJ1-2|TRBV5-1|.
TGCGCCAGCAGCCGGGACCCGAACCTCCTCGTCTATGGCTACACCTTC
CASSRDPNLLVYGYTF
>.|TRBJ2-7|TRBV10-3|.
TGTGCCATCAGTGAGTCAAGGGTCCGAACCTACGAGCAGTACTTC
CAISESRVRTYEQYF
>.|TRBJ2-3|TRBV10-3|.
TGTGCCATCAGTGAATTACCTAACACAGATACGCAGTATTTT
CAISELPNTDTQYF
>.|TRBJ2-3|TRBV5-4|.
TGTGCCAGCAGCCAAGCTGGCGGGGACACAGATACGCAGTATTTT
CASSQAGGDTDTQYF
>.|TRBJ2-5|TRBV6-4|.
TGTGCCAGCAGTGCGGCGCAGGGGCAGGAAGAGACCCAGTACTTC
CASSAAQGQEETQYF
>.|TRBJ1-2|TRBV2|.
TGTGCCAGCAGTCCGGGGGACTATGGCTACACCTTC
CASSPGDYGYTF
>.|TRBJ1-5|TRBV28|.
TGTGCCAGCAACCCGGGGGGCTATAGCAATCAGCCCCAGCATTTT
CASNPGGYSNQPQHF
>.|TRBJ2-7|TRBV30|.
TGTGCCTGGAGTATTTGGGGCTCCTACGAGCAGTACTTC
CAWSIWGSYEQYF
>.|TRBJ2-1|TRBV9|.
TGTGCCAGCAGCCCAGCGGACCCGGGTGAGCAGTTCTTC
CASSPADPGEQFF
>.|TRBJ2-1|TRBV11-3|.
TGTGCCAGCAGCTTAACTAGCAATGAGCAGTTCTTC
CASSLTSNEQFF
>once|TRBJ2-2|TRBV5-1|.
TGCGCCAGCAGCTTGGGGCAGCGCGAAGTCACCGGGGAGCTGTTTTTT
CASSLGQREVTGELFF
>.|TRBJ2-1|TRBV20-1|.
TGCAGTGCTGAAACCTACAATGAGCAGTTCTTC
CSAETYNEQFF
>.|TRBJ1-2|TRBV30|.
TGTGCCTGGAGGCAGGGGAATAACTATGGCTACACCTTC
CAWRQGNNYGYTF
>few|TRBJ2-7|TRBV6-1|TRBD2
TGTGCCAGCAGTACAACTAGCGGGGGGGCTAACGAGCAGTACTTC
CASSTTSGGANEQYF
>.|TRBJ1-1|TRBV6-1|.
TGTGCCAGCAGTGAAGCGGGGGACATTAGAGCTTTCTTT
CASSEAGDIRAFF
>.|TRBJ1-1|TRBV11-1|TRBD1
TGTGCCAGCAGCTTGGGACAGGAGGGGACTGAAGCTTTCTTT
CASSLGQEGTEAFF
>.|TRBJ2-1|TRBV6-5|.
TGTGCCAGCAGTTATAGGAATCCCGCCTACAATGAGCAGTTCTTC
CASSYRNPAYNEQFF
>.|TRBJ2-5|TRBV19|.
TGTGCCAGTAGTGTCGGGTCGGGGAAGGAGACCCAGTACTTC
CASSVGSGKETQYF
>.|TRBJ2-5|TRBV27|.
TGTGCCAGCAGTTTTCCCGGCGGTGAGACCCAGTACTTC
CASSFPGGETQYF
>.|TRBJ2-3|TRBV2|TRBD1
TGTGCCAGCAGTTTCGGACAGGGGGTCACAGATACGCAGTATTTT
CASSFGQGVTDTQYF
>.|TRBJ1-1|TRBV4-1|.
TGCGCCAGCAGCCAAGAGGACGGCAGGAAAGCTTTCTTT
CASSQEDGRKAFF
>.|TRBJ2-3|TRBV7-3|TRBD2
TGTGCCAGCAGCTCCTACCCTCCGGGACTAGCGGGAGCTCCAGATACGCAGTATTTT
CASSSYPPGLAGAPDTQYF
>few|TRBJ2-1|TRBV6-5|TRBD2
TGTGCCAGCAGTTACGGCGAAGCGGGGGGCTACAATGAGCAGTTCTTC
CASSYGEAGGYNEQFF
>.|TRBJ1-1|TRBV19|.
TGTGCCAGTAGTATAGGGGGGCTCATGAACACTGAAGCTTTCTTT
CASSIGGLMNTEAFF
>.|TRBJ1-5|TRBV6-4|.
TGTGCCAGCAGTGCGGCTAGCAATCAGCCCCAGCATTTT
CASSAASNQPQHF
>.|TRBJ2-1|TRBV30|.
TGTGCCTGGAGTGCGGTACCGCCCTACAATGAGCAGTTCTTC
CAWSAVPPYNEQFF
>.|TRBJ2-2|TRBV11-1|.
TGTGCCAGCACTGGAGGGACAATCAACACCGGGGAGCTGTTTTTT
CASTGGTINTGELFF
>.|TRBJ2-1|TRBV6-1|.
TGTGCCAGCAGAACGACCCTTCTCGGGAACAATGAGCAGTTCTTC
CASRTTLLGNNEQFF
>few|TRBJ1-2|TRBV6-6|TRBD1
TGTGCCAGCTCGGGACAGAATAACTATGGCTACACCTTC
CASSGQNNYGYTF